Presented here are 29 T cell receptor beta chains from one specimen sequenced in a study of human T cells and chemical hapten exposure. TCRdb reprocessed the RACE reads with MiXCR, giving one entry per CDR3 protein. The data show 100,000 or so distinct CDR3 sequences, with approximately 10% seen just once and roughly 2.2% held by the top ten. Time point noted: patch test 1, 2 weeks after DPC sensitization. Indicated treatment: therapeutic diphenylcyclopropenone sensitization with weekly scalp DPC. The sample in question was whole blood, obtained in connection with sensitization to the hapten diphenylcyclopropenone (DPC). These TCRs come from a man aged 40-49 years with alopecia areata. Some clones in this sample may be carry-over from other donors' samples.

Many counts were recorded for this clonotype. V gene TRBV10-3 combines with J gene TRBJ1-1; D is uncertain. This CDR3 has 14 residues. Germline-derived CDR1 and CDR2 are ENHRY and SYGVKD. V lost 4 bases to trimming and J lost 3 bases, with 12 bases between them. Written as DNA, the CDR3 is TGTGCCATCAGTGTGGAGGGCTTTTACACTGAAGCTTTCTTT. It translates to CAISVEGFYTEAFF.

The chain uses TRBV6-5 and TRBJ2-1, with 7 bases that match TRBD2. CDR1 and CDR2 from the germline V gene are MNHEY and SVGAGI. The V segment lost 8 bases and the J segment 4 bases; nucleotides outside the gene matches: 14. This CDR3 region has 16 residues. The CDR3 sequence is CASGLAVPGGYNEQFF. The CDR3 coding sequence is TGTGCCAGCGGTCTAGCGGTCCCGGGGGGTTACAATGAGCAGTTCTTC.

There are a few counts of this clonotype. V and J are TRBV29-1 and TRBJ2-1, with 8 positions matching TRBD2. Germline-derived CDR1 and CDR2 are SQVTM and ANQGSEA. This CDR3 has 15 amino acids. J gave up 1 base and V 3 bases, and 5 bases lay outside the gene matches. The CDR3, as DNA: TGCAGCGTTGACCCCTCTAGCGGGTCCTACAATGAGCAGTTCTTC. It is translated as CSVDPSSGSYNEQFF.

This clonotype was counted a few times. The chain is built from TRBV18 and TRBJ1-1, with D unclear. V dropped 3 bases and J dropped 0 bases, with 8 bases sitting between them. The CDR3 has 14 amino acids. Germline V gene data show CDR1 as KGHSH and CDR2 as LQKENI. Written as DNA, the CDR3 is TGTGCCAGCTCACCGCCAGGAGTGAACACTGAAGCTTTCTTT. As protein: CASSPPGVNTEAFF.

This clonotype was seen many times. The chain has TRBV24-1 and TRBJ1-5, with a tentative D call TRBD1 (5 bases). V was cut by 3 bases and J by 7 bases, with 6 bases left in between. Germline-derived CDR1 and CDR2 are KGHDR and SFDVKD. CDR3 size: 12 residues. CDR3 DNA sequence: TGTGCCACCAGTGATGGGACCCAGCCCCAGCATTTT. It codes for CATSDGTQPQHF.

A few counts support this clonotype. The rearrangement links TRBV28 to TRBJ2-7; TRBD2 agrees at 10 bases. J lost 2 bases, V lost 7 bases, and 8 bases had no gene match. Germline CDR1 MDHEN, CDR2 SYDVKM. CDR3 size: 15 residues. For the CDR3, the DNA is TGTGCCAGCACCCTAGTTCTAGCGGGAGCCTACGAGCAGTACTTC. Amino acid sequence: CASTLVLAGAYEQYF.

The rearrangement joins TRBV18 to TRBJ2-1; 10 nucleotides match TRBD2. The CDR3 loop spans 17 amino acids. J was trimmed by 6 bases and V by 4 bases; bases with no gene match: 12. CDR1 KGHSH and CDR2 LQKENI come from the germline V gene. The CDR3 sequence is CASSLDRRLAGVNEQFF. CDR3 coding DNA: TGTGCCAGCTCACTCGACAGGAGGCTAGCGGGAGTCAATGAGCAGTTCTTC.

J is TRBJ2-2 and V is TRBV12-3 or TRBV12-4, with 7 bases lining up with TRBD1. The CDR3 spans 15 residues. V gave up 6 bases and J gave up 1 base; unmatched junction bases: 5. The CDR3 DNA sequence: TGTGCCAGCAGCCCGCAGGGGGTGAACACCGGGGAGCTGTTTTTT. Amino acid sequence: CASSPQGVNTGELFF.

This clonotype was recorded at least ten times. The J gene is TRBJ1-4, the V gene TRBV29-1, with 8 bases that match TRBD1. Germline V CDR1 and CDR2: SQVTM, ANQGSEA. V was clipped by 6 bases and J by 6 bases; unmatched bases: 12. This CDR3 comprises 15 residues. The CDR3 reads CSVQRTDRDDEKLFF. The CDR3 coding sequence is TGCAGCGTCCAAAGAACGGACAGGGATGATGAAAAACTGTTTTTT.

The rearrangement uses TRBV28 and TRBJ2-3; D possibly corresponds to TRBD1 (6 bases). V was trimmed by 4 bases and J by 2 bases, leaving 19 bases between them. CDR1 and CDR2 (germline): MDHEN, SYDVKM. This CDR3 spans 17 amino acids. The CDR3 DNA is TGTGCCAGCAGTTCACGGACCTCAGGGGTCTTCACAGATACGCAGTATTTT. As protein: CASSSRTSGVFTDTQYF.

The chain couples TRBV12-3 or TRBV12-4 to TRBJ2-3; D not certain. The ends were cut back, 3 bases at V and 4 bases at J, with 5 bases in the middle. CDR3 length: 12 amino acids. CDR3: CASSFYPDTQYF. The CDR3 region has the DNA TGTGCCAGCAGTTTTTATCCAGATACGCAGTATTTT.

This sequence joins TRBV24-1 and TRBJ2-7; D could derive from TRBD1 or TRBD2 (5 bases each). The CDR3 is made up of 13 amino acids. From germline, CDR1 is KGHDR and CDR2 SFDVKD. The V gene lost 4 bases and the J gene lost 2 bases, with 8 bases spanning the gap. CDR3 bases: TGTGCCACCAGTGAAGGGGAGACCTACGAGCAGTACTTC. Translating gives CATSEGETYEQYF.

This clonotype was counted between two and nine times. The rearrangement joins TRBV12-3 or TRBV12-4 to TRBJ2-1; tentatively, D is TRBD2 (5 bases). Trimming removed 5 bases at V and 8 bases at J, with 7 bases between. The CDR3 consists of 11 residues. CDR3 loop: CASSERYEQFF. The CDR3 nucleotides read TGTGCCAGCAGTGAGCGGTATGAGCAGTTCTTC.

This clonotype has more than one count but fewer than ten. The rearrangement links TRBV3-1 to TRBJ2-2; 12 bases map to TRBD2. The CDR3 covers 18 residues. J lost 4 bases, V lost 2 bases, and 8 bases had no gene match. Germline-derived CDR1 and CDR2 are LGHDT and YNNKEL (reference sequence). CDR3 in amino acids: CASSQMTSGGRATGELFF. The CDR3 DNA follows: TGTGCCAGCAGCCAAATGACTAGCGGGGGTCGTGCCACCGGGGAGCTGTTTTTT.

CDR3: CASSPTGVREKLFF. As DNA, the CDR3 is TGTGCCAGCAGTCCGACAGGAGTGAGGGAAAAACTGTTTTTT. J is TRBJ1-4 and V is TRBV7-2, with a weak D call TRBD1 (6 bases). Germline loops: CDR1 SGHTA, CDR2 FQGNSA. The CDR3 runs 14 residues. Deletions cut 6 bases from V and 8 bases from J, with 16 bases between. Full variable domain (rest looked up from reference TRBV7-2 and TRBJ1-4): GAGVSQSPSNKVTEKGKDVELRCDPISGHTALYWYRQSLGQGLEFLIYFQGNSAPDKSGLPSDRFSAERTGGSVSTLTIQRTQQEDSAVYLCASSPTGVREKLFFGSGTQLSVL.

This clonotype occurred a few times. V usage is TRBV29-1 and J usage is TRBJ2-7; D tentatively reads TRBD1 or TRBD2 (5 bases each). Trimming left V 4 bases short and J 6 bases short, with 13 bases between. The CDR3 has 12 amino acids. The germline gives CDR1 SQVTM, CDR2 ANQGSEA. The CDR3 DNA reads TGCAGCGTTGGGGACCGAAGGGGCGAGCAGTACTTC. It yields the protein CSVGDRRGEQYF.

This clonotype was seen a handful of times. V and J are TRBV11-3 and TRBJ2-3; D remains unclear. Per germline, CDR1 SGHNT and CDR2 YENEEA. The ends were cut back, 5 bases at V and 10 bases at J, with 13 bases in the middle. The CDR3 is made up of 12 amino acids. CDR3 in amino acids: CASSPRDGPQYF. The CDR3 coding sequence is TGTGCCAGCAGCCCAAGAGACGGACCGCAGTATTTT.

This clonotype showed up just a few times. The chain joins TRBV29-1 to TRBJ2-5, with D possibly TRBD1 on 8 matching bases. V was trimmed by 7 bases and J by 4 bases, leaving 13 bases between them. Germline loops: CDR1 SQVTM, CDR2 ANQGSEA. This CDR3 comprises 12 residues. CDR3 amino acids: CSGQGRGETQYF. For the CDR3, the DNA is TGCAGCGGACAGGGGAGGGGAGAGACCCAGTACTTC.

The chain couples TRBV12-3 or TRBV12-4 to TRBJ2-5; a weak D match, TRBD2 (6 bases). V shed 4 bases and J shed 2 bases, with 11 bases lying between them. This CDR3 spans 14 amino acids. CDR3 sequence (DNA): TGTGCCAGCAGTTGGCGGGATTCACAAGAGACCCAGTACTTC. The encoded protein is CASSWRDSQETQYF.

This clonotype was detected many times. In DNA form, the CDR3 reads TGTGCCAGCAGTTACCGGGAGGTGGGGAATGAGCAGTTCTTC. Translating gives CASSYREVGNEQFF. The chain employs TRBV6-5 and TRBJ2-1; TRBD2 matches 7 bases. This CDR3 spans 14 amino acids. J was trimmed by 7 bases and V by 2 bases; bases with no gene match: 5. Germline assignment: CDR1 MNHEY and CDR2 SVGAGI.

This clonotype has a handful of counts. The chain carries TRBV29-1 and TRBJ2-1, with D possibly being TRBD1 or TRBD2 (7 bases each). The V gene lost 8 bases and the J gene lost 1 base, with 15 bases spanning the gap. The CDR3 has 14 amino acids. Germline CDR1 reads SQVTM; CDR2 reads ANQGSEA. CDR3 sequence (DNA): TGCAGCACCCAGGGGGGGCTATCCTACAATGAGCAGTTCTTC. Encoded protein: CSTQGGLSYNEQFF.

The rearrangement uses TRBV28 and TRBJ2-1; TRBD1 matches 10 bases. This CDR3 has 18 amino acids. Germline-derived CDR1 and CDR2 are MDHEN and SYDVKM. With 4 bases clipped from V and 3 bases from J, the junction kept 12 bases outside the gene matches. The CDR3 DNA follows: TGTGCCAGCAGTTGGAGCCTTGGGACAGGGGTTTTCTACAATGAGCAGTTCTTC. This encodes CASSWSLGTGVFYNEQFF.

This clonotype was picked up many times. The CDR3 is CATSSRQGSYEQYF. As DNA, the CDR3 is TGTGCCACCAGCTCCCGACAGGGTTCCTACGAGCAGTACTTC. The chain employs TRBV15 and TRBJ2-7; TRBD1 aligns across 7 bases. Germline CDR1 reads LNHNV; CDR2 reads YYDKDF (reference sequence). The CDR3 has 14 residues. With V trimmed by 5 bases and J by 1 base, 5 bases remained unmatched.

This clonotype was seen ten or more times. The V call is TRBV12-3 or TRBV12-4, the J call TRBJ1-5; TRBD1 is a possible D gene (5 bases). V dropped 4 bases and J dropped 6 bases, with 13 bases sitting between them. The CDR3 totals 14 residues. This CDR3 is CASSWTQGAQPQHF. Written as DNA, the CDR3 is TGTGCCAGCAGTTGGACCCAGGGAGCTCAGCCCCAGCATTTT.

The chain's CDR3 is CSARVYRLGRSSTDTQYF. The CDR3 DNA reads TGCAGTGCTAGAGTGTATCGGTTGGGGAGGTCTAGCACAGATACGCAGTATTTT. The chain joins TRBV20-1 to TRBJ2-3, with D possibly being TRBD2 (6 bases). This CDR3 comprises 18 residues. The ends were cut back, 1 base at V and 0 bases at J, with 20 bases in the middle. Germline V gene lookup returns CDR1 DFQATT and CDR2 SNEGSKA (reference sequence).

The J gene is TRBJ2-3, the V gene TRBV4-3; D is undetermined. Germline V CDR1 and CDR2: LGHNA, YSLEER. Between the trimmed V and J ends, which lost 1 base and 5 bases, there was a span of 10 bases. The CDR3 totals 14 residues. The chain's CDR3 is CASSQVGLEDTQYF. CDR3 nucleotides: TGCGCCAGCAGCCAAGTAGGCTTGGAAGATACGCAGTATTTT.

This clonotype has ten or more counts. The rearrangement joins TRBV20-1 to TRBJ2-1, with 15 bases that match TRBD2. Germline V gene sequence: CDR1 DFQATT, CDR2 SNEGSKA (reference sequence). J was trimmed by 2 bases and V by 6 bases; bases with no gene match: 17. CDR3 length: 20 residues. CDR3 nucleotides: TGCAGTGCCCCCCCCTGGCTCGGACTAGCGGGAGGGCTCGCCTACAATGAGCAGTTCTTC. It specifies CSAPPWLGLAGGLAYNEQFF.

This chain joins TRBV2 and TRBJ2-3, with D possibly TRBD2 on 5 matching bases. The CDR3 loop spans 17 amino acids. Trimming removed 2 bases from V and 5 bases from J, with 20 bases in between. Germline values: CDR1 SNHLY, CDR2 FYNNEI. Written as DNA, the CDR3 is TGTGCCAGCAGTGAATACCTCTTCGGTAGCGAAGGAGATACGCAGTATTTT. Translation: CASSEYLFGSEGDTQYF.

V usage is TRBV9 and J usage is TRBJ2-4; tentatively, D is TRBD2 (6 bases). Trimming took off 0 bases at V and 9 bases at J, with 10 bases between the two ends. Germline loops: CDR1 SGDLS, CDR2 YYNGEE. The CDR3 is 13 amino acids. CDR3 sequence: CASSVGTSPIQYF. The CDR3 DNA is TGTGCCAGCAGCGTAGGAACTAGCCCCATTCAGTACTTC.